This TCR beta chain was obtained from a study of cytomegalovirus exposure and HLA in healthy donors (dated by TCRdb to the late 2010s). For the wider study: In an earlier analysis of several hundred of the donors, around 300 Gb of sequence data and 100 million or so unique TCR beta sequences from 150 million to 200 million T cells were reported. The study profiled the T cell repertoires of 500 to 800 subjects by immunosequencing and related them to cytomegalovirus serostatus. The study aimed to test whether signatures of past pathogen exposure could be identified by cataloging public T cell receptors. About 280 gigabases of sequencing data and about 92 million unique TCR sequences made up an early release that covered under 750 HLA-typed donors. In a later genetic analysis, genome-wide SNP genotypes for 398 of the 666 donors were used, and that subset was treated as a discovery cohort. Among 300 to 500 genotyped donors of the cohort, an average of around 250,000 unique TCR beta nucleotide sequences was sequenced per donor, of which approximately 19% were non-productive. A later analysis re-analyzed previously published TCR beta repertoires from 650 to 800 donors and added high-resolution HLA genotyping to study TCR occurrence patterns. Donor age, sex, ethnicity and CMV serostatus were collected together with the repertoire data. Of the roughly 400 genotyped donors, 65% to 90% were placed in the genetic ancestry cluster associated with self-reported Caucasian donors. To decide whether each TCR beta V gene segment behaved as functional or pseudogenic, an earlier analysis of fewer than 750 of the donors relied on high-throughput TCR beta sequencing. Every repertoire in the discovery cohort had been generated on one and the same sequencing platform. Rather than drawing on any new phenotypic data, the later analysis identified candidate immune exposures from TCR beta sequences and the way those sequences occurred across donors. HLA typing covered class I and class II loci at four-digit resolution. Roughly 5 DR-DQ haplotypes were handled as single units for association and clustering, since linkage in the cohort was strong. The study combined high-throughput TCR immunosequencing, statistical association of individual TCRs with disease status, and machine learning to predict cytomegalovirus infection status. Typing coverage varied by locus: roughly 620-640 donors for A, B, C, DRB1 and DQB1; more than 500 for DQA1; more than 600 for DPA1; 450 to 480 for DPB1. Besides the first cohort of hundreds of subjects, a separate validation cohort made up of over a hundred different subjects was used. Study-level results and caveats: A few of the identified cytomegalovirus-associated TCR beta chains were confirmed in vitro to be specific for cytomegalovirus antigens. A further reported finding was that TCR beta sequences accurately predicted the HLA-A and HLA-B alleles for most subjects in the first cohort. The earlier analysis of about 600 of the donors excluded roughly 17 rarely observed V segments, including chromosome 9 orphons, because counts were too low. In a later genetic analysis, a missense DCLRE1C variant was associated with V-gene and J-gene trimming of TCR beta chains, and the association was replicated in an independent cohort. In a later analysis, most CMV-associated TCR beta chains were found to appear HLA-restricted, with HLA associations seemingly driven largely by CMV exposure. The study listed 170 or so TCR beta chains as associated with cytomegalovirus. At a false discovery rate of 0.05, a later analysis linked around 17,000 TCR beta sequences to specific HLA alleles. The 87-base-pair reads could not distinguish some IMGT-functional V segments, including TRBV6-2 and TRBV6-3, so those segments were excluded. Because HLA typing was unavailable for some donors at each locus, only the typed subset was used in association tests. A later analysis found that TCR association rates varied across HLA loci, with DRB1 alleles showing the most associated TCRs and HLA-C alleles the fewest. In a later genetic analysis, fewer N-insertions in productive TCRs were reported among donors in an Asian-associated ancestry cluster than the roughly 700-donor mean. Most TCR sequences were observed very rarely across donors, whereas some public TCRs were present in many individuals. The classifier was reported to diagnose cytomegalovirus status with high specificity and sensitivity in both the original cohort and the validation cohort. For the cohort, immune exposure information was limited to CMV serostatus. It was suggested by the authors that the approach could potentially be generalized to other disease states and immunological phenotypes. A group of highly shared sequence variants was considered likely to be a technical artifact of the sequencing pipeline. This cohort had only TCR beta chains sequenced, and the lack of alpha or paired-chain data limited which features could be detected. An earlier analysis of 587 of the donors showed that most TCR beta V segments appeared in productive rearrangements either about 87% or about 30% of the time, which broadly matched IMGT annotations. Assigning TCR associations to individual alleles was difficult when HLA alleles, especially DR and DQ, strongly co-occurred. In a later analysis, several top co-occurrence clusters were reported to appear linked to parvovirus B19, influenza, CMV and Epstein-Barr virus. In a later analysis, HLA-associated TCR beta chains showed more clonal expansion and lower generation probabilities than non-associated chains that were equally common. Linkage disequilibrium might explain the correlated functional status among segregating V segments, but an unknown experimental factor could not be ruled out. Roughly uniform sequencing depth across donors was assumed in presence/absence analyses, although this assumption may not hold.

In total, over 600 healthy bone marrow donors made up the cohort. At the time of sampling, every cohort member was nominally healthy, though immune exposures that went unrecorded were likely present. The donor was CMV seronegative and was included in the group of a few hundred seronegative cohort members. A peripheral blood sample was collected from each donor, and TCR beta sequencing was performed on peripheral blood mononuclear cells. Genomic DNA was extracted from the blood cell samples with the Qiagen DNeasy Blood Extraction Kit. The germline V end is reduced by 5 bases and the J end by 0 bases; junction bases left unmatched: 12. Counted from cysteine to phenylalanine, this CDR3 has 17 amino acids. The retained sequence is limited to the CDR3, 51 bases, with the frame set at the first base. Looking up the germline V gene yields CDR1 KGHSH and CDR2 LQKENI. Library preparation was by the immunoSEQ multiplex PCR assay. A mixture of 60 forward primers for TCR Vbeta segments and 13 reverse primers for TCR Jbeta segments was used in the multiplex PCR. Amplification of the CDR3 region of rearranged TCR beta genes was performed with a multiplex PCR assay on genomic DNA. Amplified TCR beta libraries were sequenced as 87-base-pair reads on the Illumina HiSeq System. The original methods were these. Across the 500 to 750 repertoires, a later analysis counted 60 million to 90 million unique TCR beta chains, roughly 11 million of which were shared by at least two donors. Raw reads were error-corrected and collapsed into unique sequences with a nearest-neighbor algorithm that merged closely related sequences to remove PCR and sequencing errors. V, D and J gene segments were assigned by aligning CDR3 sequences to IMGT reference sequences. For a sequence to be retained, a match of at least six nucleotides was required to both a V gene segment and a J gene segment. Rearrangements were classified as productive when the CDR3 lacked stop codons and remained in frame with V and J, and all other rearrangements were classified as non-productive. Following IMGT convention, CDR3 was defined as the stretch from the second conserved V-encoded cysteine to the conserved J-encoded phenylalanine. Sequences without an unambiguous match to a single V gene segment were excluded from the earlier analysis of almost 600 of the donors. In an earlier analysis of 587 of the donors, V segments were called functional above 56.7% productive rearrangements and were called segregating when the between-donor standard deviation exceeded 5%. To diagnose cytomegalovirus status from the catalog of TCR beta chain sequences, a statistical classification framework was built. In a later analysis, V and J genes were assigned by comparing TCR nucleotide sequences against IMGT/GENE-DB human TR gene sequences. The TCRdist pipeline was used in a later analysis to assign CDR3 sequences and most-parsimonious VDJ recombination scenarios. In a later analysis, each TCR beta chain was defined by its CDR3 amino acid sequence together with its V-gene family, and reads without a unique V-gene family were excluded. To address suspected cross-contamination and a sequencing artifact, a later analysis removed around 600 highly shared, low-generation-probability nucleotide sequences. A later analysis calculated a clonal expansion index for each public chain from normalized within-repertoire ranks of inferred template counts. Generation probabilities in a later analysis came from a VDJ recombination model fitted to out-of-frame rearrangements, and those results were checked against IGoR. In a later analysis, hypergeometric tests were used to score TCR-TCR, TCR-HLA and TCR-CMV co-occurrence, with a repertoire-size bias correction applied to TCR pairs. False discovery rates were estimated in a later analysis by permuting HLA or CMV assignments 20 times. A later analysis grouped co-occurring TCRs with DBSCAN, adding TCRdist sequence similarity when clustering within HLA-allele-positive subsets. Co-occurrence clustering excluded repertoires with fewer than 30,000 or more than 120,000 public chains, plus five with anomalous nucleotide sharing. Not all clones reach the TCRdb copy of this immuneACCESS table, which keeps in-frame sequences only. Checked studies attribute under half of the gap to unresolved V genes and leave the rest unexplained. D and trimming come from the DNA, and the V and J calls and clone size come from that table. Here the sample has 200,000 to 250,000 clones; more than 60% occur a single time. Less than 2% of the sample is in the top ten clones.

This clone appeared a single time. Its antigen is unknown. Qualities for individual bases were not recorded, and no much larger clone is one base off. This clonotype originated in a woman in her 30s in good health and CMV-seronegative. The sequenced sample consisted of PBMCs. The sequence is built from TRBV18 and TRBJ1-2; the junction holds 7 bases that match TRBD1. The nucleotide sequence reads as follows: TGTGCCAGCTCATTAGCCCTGAACAGGGGAGCTAACTATGGCTACACCTTC. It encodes CASSLALNRGANYGYTF.